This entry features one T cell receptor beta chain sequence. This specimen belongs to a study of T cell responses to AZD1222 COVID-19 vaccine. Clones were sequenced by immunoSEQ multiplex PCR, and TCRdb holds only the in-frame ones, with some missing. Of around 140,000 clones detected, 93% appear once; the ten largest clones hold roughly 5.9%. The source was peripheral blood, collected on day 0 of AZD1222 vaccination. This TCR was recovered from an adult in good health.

CDR3 nucleotides: TGTGCCAGCTACCGGACAGGTCGTGGTAATTCACCCCTCCACTTT. This encodes CASYRTGRGNSPLHF. The chain joins TRBV28 to TRBJ1-6, with TRBD1 matching 7 bases. The V and J ends lost 8 bases and 6 bases, in that order; junction bases with no gene match: 10. The V gene's germline CDR1 is MDHEN and CDR2 SYDVKM. The CDR3 sequence is 15 residues long.